This T cell receptor beta chain comes out of a study of vaccination and CD4 T cells after COVID-19. By share, this clonotype ranks as large. What it recognizes is unknown. With 3 bases removed from V and 4 bases from J, the gap between germline ends came to 15 bases. The CDR3 is 15 amino acids. Germline CDR1 reads ENHRY; CDR2 reads SYGVKD. An Oncomine TCR Beta short-read assay was used to sequence the DNA from cultured CD4+ T cells. Investigators isolated genomic DNA from cultured CD4+ T cells. TCRdb reanalysed the PCR reads using MiXCR and keeps one entry per CDR3 protein. The sample contains about 17,000 distinct CDR3 sequences, 43% of which appear only once. Treatment described: roughly ten-day PBMC culture with coronavirus spike peptide pools or control peptides (ViraFEST assay).

The genes are TRBV10-3 and TRBJ1-1, with D perhaps matching TRBD1 (5 bases). The source of this sequence is a human donor who had recovered from COVID-19. The sample here was CD4+ T cells from blood, cultured in vitro, taken after SARS-CoV-2 vaccination. The CDR3 loop is CAISEPLTGLTEAFF. In nucleotides, the CDR3 is TGTGCCATCAGTGAACCGCTTACAGGCCTCACTGAAGCTTTCTTT.